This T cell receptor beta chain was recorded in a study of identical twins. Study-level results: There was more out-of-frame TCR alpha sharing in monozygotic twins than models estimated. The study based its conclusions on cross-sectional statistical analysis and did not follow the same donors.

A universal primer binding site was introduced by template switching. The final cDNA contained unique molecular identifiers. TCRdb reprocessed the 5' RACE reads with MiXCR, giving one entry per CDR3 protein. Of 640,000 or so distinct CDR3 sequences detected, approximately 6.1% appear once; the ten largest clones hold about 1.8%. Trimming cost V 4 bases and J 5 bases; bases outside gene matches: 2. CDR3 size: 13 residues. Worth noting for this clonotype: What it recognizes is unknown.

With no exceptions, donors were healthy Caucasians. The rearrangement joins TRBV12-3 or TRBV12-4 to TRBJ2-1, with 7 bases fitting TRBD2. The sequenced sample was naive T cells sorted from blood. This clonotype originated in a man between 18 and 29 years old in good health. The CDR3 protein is CASSSSGNNEQFF. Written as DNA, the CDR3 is TGTGCCAGCAGTTCCAGCGGGAACAATGAGCAGTTCTTC.